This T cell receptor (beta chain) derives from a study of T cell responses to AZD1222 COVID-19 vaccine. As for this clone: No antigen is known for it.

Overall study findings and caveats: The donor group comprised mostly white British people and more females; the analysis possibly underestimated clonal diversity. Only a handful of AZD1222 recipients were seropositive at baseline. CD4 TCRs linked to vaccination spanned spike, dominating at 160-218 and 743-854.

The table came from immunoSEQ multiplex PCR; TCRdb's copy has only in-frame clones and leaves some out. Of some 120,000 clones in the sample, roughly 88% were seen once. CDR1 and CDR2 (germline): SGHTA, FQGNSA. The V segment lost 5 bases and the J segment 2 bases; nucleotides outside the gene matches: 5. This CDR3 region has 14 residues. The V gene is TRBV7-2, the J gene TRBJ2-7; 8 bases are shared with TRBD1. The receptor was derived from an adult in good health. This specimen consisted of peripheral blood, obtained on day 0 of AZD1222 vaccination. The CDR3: CASSPAGGTYEQYF. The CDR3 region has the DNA TGTGCCAGCAGCCCAGCAGGGGGCACCTACGAGCAGTACTTC.